One sample yielded the 8 T cell receptor beta chains listed below, sequenced in a study of CD8+ T cells in alopecia areata. Treatment defined: oral pan-JAK inhibitor, 5-10 mg twice daily. Sequencing relied on a cDNA template that was reverse transcribed from extracted RNA. Some clones are missing from TCRdb's copy, which holds only in-frame ones; the method was immunoSEQ multiplex PCR. Here the sample spans 190,000 or so clones, roughly 64% being singletons. Sequencing used CD4+ T cells sorted from blood, obtained at week 24, from a patient treated with tofacitinib. Receptors were obtained from a human donor with alopecia areata.

The chain is built from TRBV4-1 and TRBJ1-6, with TRBD1 identical over 7 bases. Germline CDR1 and CDR2: MGHRA and YSYEKL. The ends lost 7 bases at V and 0 bases at J; junction bases unmatched: 3. This CDR3 has 15 residues. DNA for the CDR3: TGCGCCAGCACCCGGGACAGCTCCTATAATTCACCCCTCCACTTT. Encoded protein: CASTRDSSYNSPLHF.

This clone has only a few counts. The chain uses TRBV30 and TRBJ1-2; D perhaps matches TRBD1 (6 bases). Deletions cut 2 bases from V and 8 bases from J, with 15 bases between. The CDR3 has 13 amino acids. Germline CDR1 is GTSNPN and CDR2 is SVGIG (reference sequence). CDR3 in amino acids: CAWSISGAQGYTF. DNA of the CDR3: TGTGCCTGGAGTATTTCGGGGGCGCAAGGCTACACCTTC.

This chain links TRBV30 with TRBJ2-5; D might be TRBD2 (7 bases). V gave up 0 bases and J gave up 7 bases, with 15 bases separating them. The CDR3 sequence is 14 residues long. The germline V gene has CDR1 GTSNPN and CDR2 SVGIG (reference sequence). CDR3 region: CAWSVIGGRGTQYF. In DNA, the CDR3 is TGTGCCTGGAGTGTAATCGGGGGGCGCGGGACCCAGTACTTC.

This rearrangement joins TRBV5-1 to TRBJ1-6; 7 bases are shared with TRBD1. Trimming took 4 bases from V and 5 from J; bases not matched to a gene: 6. The CDR3 totals 15 residues. CDR1 and CDR2 from the germline V gene are SGHRS and YFSETQ. CDR3 amino acids: CASSRDRSNNSPLHF. Written as DNA, the CDR3 is TGCGCCAGCAGCCGGGACAGAAGTAATAATTCACCCCTCCACTTT.

This clone was observed a few times. This rearrangement joins TRBV18 to TRBJ2-3, with TRBD2 matching 11 bases. This CDR3 is built from 16 residues. Germline V gene lookup returns CDR1 KGHSH and CDR2 LQKENI. J gave up 2 bases and V 4 bases, and 5 bases lay outside the gene matches. The CDR3 reads CASSRTTSGVTDTQYF. CDR3 DNA: TGTGCCAGCTCACGAACGACTAGCGGGGTCACAGATACGCAGTATTTT.

In its sample, this clone was seen a few times. This sequence joins TRBV29-1 and TRBJ1-2, with TRBD1 matching 7 bases. Trimming took 4 bases from V and 4 from J; bases not matched to a gene: 6. CDR3 length: 13 amino acids. Germline V lookup: CDR1 SQVTM, CDR2 ANQGSEA. In DNA, the CDR3 is TGCAGCGTTGTGGACAGGCACGTCTATGGCTACACCTTC. Encoded protein: CSVVDRHVYGYTF.

V is TRBV29-1 and J is TRBJ1-1, with TRBD1 as a possible D gene (6 bases). The CDR3 contains 14 residues. Trimming removed 3 bases from V and 11 bases from J, with 22 bases in between. Looked up from germline, CDR1 is SQVTM and CDR2 is ANQGSEA. The CDR3 coding sequence is TGCAGCGTTGAGGGGGCCTCTGCACCCTCTGGGGCTTTCTTT. Protein: CSVEGASAPSGAFF.

This sequence joins TRBV2 and TRBJ2-2; 8 bases agree with TRBD1. V dropped 4 bases and J dropped 6; count of bases not matched to a gene: 4. The germline V gene encodes CDR1 SNHLY and CDR2 FYNNEI. The CDR3 loop spans 14 amino acids. CDR3 sequence: CASSVQGVAGELFF. For the CDR3, the DNA is TGTGCCAGCAGTGTACAGGGGGTAGCCGGGGAGCTGTTTTTT.